This T cell receptor beta chain was captured in a study of a mutant IDH1 vaccine in newly diagnosed glioma. Only in-frame clones appear in the TCRdb table, and some are missing; sequencing was by immunoSEQ multiplex PCR. The table includes fewer than 45,000 clones, approximately 90% detected once. Germline V gene sequence: CDR1 SNHLY, CDR2 FYNNEI. This CDR3 has 12 amino acids. V was shortened by 8 bases and J by 4 bases, with 8 bases between the two germline ends. Specified time point: week 23, last vaccination. Vaccination comprised doses that each held 300 ug of mutant IDH1 20-mer peptide, plus topical imiquimod. Concerning this clone itself: Antigen specificity is unknown.

The V call is TRBV2, the J call TRBJ2-2; D may be TRBD1 (7 bases). The sequence came from a man aged 50-59 years with glioma. The input for sequencing was PBMCs, taken from a glioma patient whose treatment included an IDH1 peptide vaccine. For the CDR3, the DNA is TGTGCCAGCCAGGGGGGCACCGGGGAGCTGTTTTTT. This codes for CASQGGTGELFF.